What follows are 12 T cell receptor beta chains derived from one specimen sequenced in a study of T cell responses to AZD1222 COVID-19 vaccine. Repertoires were generated with immunoSEQ multiplex PCR, while TCRdb's copy carries only in-frame clones and drops some. Among 72,000 or so clones listed, 85% were seen once. The sample was peripheral blood, taken on day 0 of AZD1222 vaccination. The receptors originated from an adult in good health.

V is TRBV19 and J is TRBJ1-1; D possibly corresponds to TRBD1 (5 bases). The CDR3 is 14 residues long. V was trimmed by 0 bases and J by 11 bases, leaving 16 bases between them. Germline-derived CDR1 and CDR2 are LNHDA and SQIVND (reference sequence). CDR3 in amino acids: CASSIDLDSLRAFF. CDR3 nucleotides: TGTGCCAGTAGTATAGACCTCGACAGCCTGAGGGCTTTCTTT.

This chain uses TRBV2 with TRBJ2-3; D remains ambiguous. The V and J ends lost 4 bases and 6 bases respectively, with 5 bases between them. The CDR3 is 11 amino acids. From germline, CDR1 is SNHLY and CDR2 FYNNEI. The CDR3 DNA reads TGTGCCAGCAGTGGATATGATACGCAGTATTTT. It translates to CASSGYDTQYF. Full variable domain (remainder filled in from reference TRBV2 and TRBJ2-3): EPEVTQTPSHQVTQMGQEVILRCVPISNHLYFYWYRQILGQKVEFLVSFYNNEISEKSEIFDDQFSVERPDGSNFTLKIRSTKLEDSAMYFCASSGYDTQYFGPGTRLTVL.

V usage is TRBV21-1 and J usage is TRBJ2-7; the DNA was not compared with TRBD1, the D call given in the table. TRBV21-1 is a listed pseudogene. This CDR3 is 15 amino acids long. The CDR3 region is CASSTRDRGTYEQYF. The CDR3 bases are TGTGCCAGCAGCACCCGGGACAGGGGAACCTACGAGCAGTACTTC.

The CDR3 DNA follows: TGTGCCAGTAGTATAGCCGGGCAGCCCCAGCATTTT. Its protein product is CASSIAGQPQHF. V and J are TRBV19 and TRBJ1-5; D is uncertain. The CDR3 is 12 residues long. Deletions cut 1 base from V and 7 bases from J, with 5 bases between. CDR1 is LNHDA, CDR2 SQIVND, per germline (reference sequence).

To note about this clone: Other DNA sequences in the sample encode the same CDR3. This chain links TRBV14 with TRBJ1-4; 7 bases line up with TRBD1. After removal of 6 bases from V and 2 bases from J, the junction contained 3 bases not matched to a gene. Looked up from germline, CDR1 is SGHDN and CDR2 is FVKESK. The CDR3 sequence is 14 residues long. CDR3 in amino acids: CASSSGQTNEKLFF. CDR3 bases: TGTGCCAGCAGTTCGGGACAGACTAATGAAAAACTGTTTTTT.

CDR3 protein: CASSSSRGVLAGRETQYF. CDR3 in DNA: TGCGCCAGCAGCTCCTCCCGCGGGGTGTTAGCGGGACGGGAGACCCAGTACTTC. This chain uses TRBV5-1 with TRBJ2-5, with 8 positions matching TRBD2. J was trimmed by 5 bases and V by 3 bases; bases with no gene match: 18. This CDR3 has 18 amino acids. The germline V gene has CDR1 SGHRS and CDR2 YFSETQ.

This chain links TRBV5-1 with TRBJ1-1; 7 nucleotides line up with TRBD1. V gave up 2 bases and J gave up 0 bases; unmatched junction bases: 7. In germline, CDR1 is SGHRS, CDR2 YFSETQ. The CDR3 is 16 residues long. In nucleotides, the CDR3 is TGCGCCAGCAGCTTACCGGGACAGAGGATGAACACTGAAGCTTTCTTT. This codes for CASSLPGQRMNTEAFF.

The chain recombines TRBV25-1 with TRBJ2-5, with 8 nucleotides matching TRBD1. The CDR3 runs to 15 residues. Looked up from germline, CDR1 is MGHDK and CDR2 is SYGVNS. V was clipped by 1 base and J by 1 base; unmatched bases: 2. The chain's CDR3 is CASSELGTGQETQYF. The DNA for the CDR3 is TGTGCCAGCAGTGAATTGGGGACAGGCCAAGAGACCCAGTACTTC.

The chain couples TRBV27 to TRBJ1-5; TRBD1 aligns across 11 bases. CDR1 and CDR2 from the germline V gene are MNHEY and SMNVEV (reference sequence). The CDR3 extends over 17 amino acids. With V trimmed by 6 bases and J by 0 bases, 7 bases remained unmatched. CDR3 region: CASRAGTGGYSNQPQHF. Here the CDR3 DNA reads TGTGCCAGCAGGGCTGGGACAGGGGGTTATAGCAATCAGCCCCAGCATTTT.

The CDR3 loop is CASSLALGLQETQYF. The DNA of the CDR3 is TGCGCCAGCAGCTTGGCCCTAGGGTTACAAGAGACCCAGTACTTC. This sequence joins TRBV5-1 and TRBJ2-5, with no clear D. The V end was cut by 0 bases, the J end by 2 bases, with 11 bases between. The CDR3 consists of 15 residues. Germline CDR1 SGHRS, CDR2 YFSETQ.

The chain employs TRBV5-6 and TRBJ2-7; D gene uncertain. CDR1 SGHDT and CDR2 YYEEEE come from the germline V gene. This CDR3 region has 11 residues. The V end lost 5 bases, the J end lost 1 base, and 4 bases lay between the germline ends. CDR3 nucleotide sequence: TGTGCCAGCAGGGGTTCCTACGAGCAGTACTTC. Translating gives CASRGSYEQYF.

This clone was found once. The chain has TRBV4-2 and TRBJ2-6, with 7 bases aligning to TRBD2. CDR1 is LGHNA, CDR2 YNFKEQ, per germline. The length of the CDR3 is 16 residues. With 1 base clipped from V and 2 bases from J, the junction kept 2 bases outside the gene matches. CDR3 sequence: CASSQVGGTGANVLTF. The CDR3 DNA reads TGTGCCAGCAGCCAAGTGGGAGGGACTGGGGCCAACGTCCTGACTTTC.